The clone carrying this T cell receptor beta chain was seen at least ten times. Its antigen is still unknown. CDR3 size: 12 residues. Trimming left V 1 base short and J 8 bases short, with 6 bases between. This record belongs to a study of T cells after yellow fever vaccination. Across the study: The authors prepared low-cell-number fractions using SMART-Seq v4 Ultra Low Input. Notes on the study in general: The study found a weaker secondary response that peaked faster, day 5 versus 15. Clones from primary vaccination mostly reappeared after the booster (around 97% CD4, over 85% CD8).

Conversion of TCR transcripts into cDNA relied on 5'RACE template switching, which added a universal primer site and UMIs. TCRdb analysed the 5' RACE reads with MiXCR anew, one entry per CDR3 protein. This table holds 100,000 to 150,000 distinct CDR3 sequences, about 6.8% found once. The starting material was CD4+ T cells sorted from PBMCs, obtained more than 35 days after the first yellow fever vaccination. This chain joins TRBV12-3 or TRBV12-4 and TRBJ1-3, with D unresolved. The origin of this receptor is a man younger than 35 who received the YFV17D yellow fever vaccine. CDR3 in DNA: TGTGCCAGCAGTTTAGTTGAGTACACCATATATTTT. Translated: CASSLVEYTIYF.